This T cell receptor (beta chain) appears in the sequencing data of a study of technical replicates of blood from a few donors. TCRdb's copy holds only in-frame clones and misses some; the assay was immunoSEQ multiplex PCR. The data show around 62,000 clones, more than 95% seen once. Sequencing was done on a sample of T cells isolated from PBMCs. This TCR derives from a human donor in good health.

The CDR3 DNA reads as TGTGCCAGTTCGGAGGGGAACTATGGCTACACCTTC. Translated: CASSEGNYGYTF. V is TRBV2 and J is TRBJ1-2; TRBD1 is a possible D gene (5 bases). The germline V and J ends were trimmed by 9 bases and 2 bases, with 10 bases remaining between them. The CDR3 length is 12 residues. CDR1 is SNHLY and CDR2 is FYNNEI in the germline V gene.